The 23 T cell receptor beta chains listed next were all sequenced from one sample in a study of post-analysis software for immune sequencing data. Antigen specificity for these receptors is unknown. Unique molecular identifiers had been added to the TCR beta cDNA libraries. In TCRdb, the PCR reads were re-called with MiXCR into one record per CDR3 protein. The table includes over 150,000 distinct CDR3 sequences, around 30% detected once. Points from the study as a whole: TRBV segments more frequent in patients than in controls numbered five and included TRBV5-6, TRBV5-1 and TRBV20-1.

Sequenced: blood. The receptors derive from a girl between 5 and 17 years old with multiple sclerosis.

This clonotype was detected many times. The chain carries TRBV3-1 and TRBJ2-7; 7 bases agree with TRBD1. With 3 bases clipped from V and 6 bases from J, the junction kept 5 bases outside the gene matches. The CDR3 runs 13 residues. Germline CDR1 LGHDT, CDR2 YNNKEL (reference sequence). CDR3 loop: CASSQADRVEQYF. CDR3 nucleotide sequence: TGTGCCAGCAGCCAGGCCGACAGGGTCGAGCAGTACTTC.

In this sample, this clonotype turned up a few times. V is TRBV10-3 and J is TRBJ2-7; D remains ambiguous. Between the trimmed V and J ends, which lost 9 bases and 7 bases, there was a span of 16 bases. The CDR3 runs 12 residues. The germline V gene encodes CDR1 ENHRY and CDR2 SYGVKD. As DNA, the CDR3 is TGTGCCATAGGTGCAGGACCCAATGAGCAGTACTTC. Protein product: CAIGAGPNEQYF.

This clonotype was found a few times. The chain joins TRBV27 to TRBJ2-4; no reliable D call. V lost 3 bases and J 9 bases, leaving 15 bases between the germline ends. The germline gives CDR1 MNHEY, CDR2 SMNVEV (reference sequence). CDR3 length: 14 residues. CDR3 residues: CASSFGVDAAIQYF. CDR3 bases: TGTGCCAGCAGTTTTGGGGTAGATGCCGCCATTCAGTACTTC.

This clonotype was seen repeatedly, ten times or more. The V and J genes are TRBV12-3 or TRBV12-4 and TRBJ2-7; a weak D match, TRBD2 (6 bases). The CDR3 contains 13 residues. Trimming left V 3 bases short and J 3 bases short, with 9 bases between. As DNA, the CDR3 is TGTGCCAGCAGTTTCAACGGGGGCTACGAGCAGTACTTC. Translated, it gives CASSFNGGYEQYF.

CDR3 DNA sequence: TGCGCCAGCAGCTTGGTTCGGACAGAATACAATGAGCAGTTCTTC. Its translation is CASSLVRTEYNEQFF. This chain joins TRBV5-1 and TRBJ2-1, with TRBD1 as a possible D gene (6 bases). The CDR3 length is 15 residues. V was shortened by 0 bases and J by 4 bases, with 11 bases between the two germline ends. Germline lookup yields CDR1 SGHRS and CDR2 YFSETQ. The entire variable domain, with the rest obtained from reference TRBV5-1 and TRBJ2-1, is as follows: KAGVTQTPRYLIKTRGQQVTLSCSPISGHRSVSWYQQTPGQGLQFLFEYFSETQRNKGNFPGRFSGRQFSNSRSEMNVSTLELGDSALYLCASSLVRTEYNEQFFGPGTRLTVL.

Ten or more counts support this clonotype. V is TRBV7-6 and J is TRBJ2-1; D tentatively reads TRBD1 or TRBD2 (5 bases each). In germline, CDR1 is SGHVS, CDR2 FNYEAQ. The V end lost 5 bases, the J end lost 5 bases, and 16 bases lay between the germline ends. The CDR3 has 15 residues. CDR3 amino acids: CASSPPGRFNNEQFF. CDR3 nucleotides: TGTGCCAGCAGCCCCCCGGGGCGGTTCAACAATGAGCAGTTCTTC.

J is TRBJ2-7 and V is TRBV15, with a possible D match to TRBD2 (5 bases). CDR3 length: 8 residues. The V end was cut by 10 bases, the J end by 7 bases, with 5 bases between. In germline, CDR1 is LNHNV, CDR2 YYDKDF (reference sequence). CDR3: CASGEQYF. For the CDR3, the DNA is TGTGCCAGCGGGGAGCAGTACTTC.

A few counts support this clonotype. V gene TRBV2 combines with J gene TRBJ2-1; 7 positions match TRBD2. Germline CDR1 SNHLY, CDR2 FYNNEI. Trimming at V came to 0 bases and at J to 14 bases, leaving 13 bases not matched to a gene. CDR3 length equals 15 residues. The CDR3, as DNA: TGTGCCAGCAGTGAAGCTGTTAGGGCGGGAGACTCGGAGTTCTTC. Its protein is CASSEAVRAGDSEFF.

The J gene is TRBJ1-2, the V gene TRBV12-3 or TRBV12-4; D not resolved. This CDR3 has 14 amino acids. V was clipped by 4 bases and J by 4 bases, with 13 bases between them. As DNA, the CDR3 is TGTGCCAGCAGTTCCTCGGGAGGCTCCTATGGCTACACCTTC. It is translated as CASSSSGGSYGYTF.

The CDR3: CASSPLTAGLNPDTQYF. CDR3 sequence (DNA): TGTGCCAGCAGTCCACTTACGGCAGGCCTAAATCCAGATACGCAGTATTTT. The chain recombines TRBV28 with TRBJ2-3; no definite D call. The germline V and J ends were trimmed by 5 bases and 4 bases, with 22 bases remaining between them. From germline, CDR1 is MDHEN and CDR2 SYDVKM. The CDR3 has 17 residues.

This chain's CDR3 is CASSLVVGGGSTDTQYF. Written as DNA, the CDR3 is TGTGCCAGCAGTTTAGTGGTCGGCGGAGGGAGCACAGATACGCAGTATTTT. The chain links TRBV28 to TRBJ2-3; a weak D match, TRBD2 (6 bases). The V end was cut by 2 bases, the J end by 0 bases, with 15 bases between. The germline V gene has CDR1 MDHEN and CDR2 SYDVKM. This CDR3 comprises 17 residues.

This clonotype was counted only a few times. The chain joins TRBV3-1 to TRBJ2-5; 7 bases are a match to TRBD1. Germline-derived CDR1 and CDR2 are LGHDT and YNNKEL (reference sequence). This CDR3 contains 13 residues. Losses at the gene ends were 6 bases for V and 3 bases for J; bases not matched to a gene: 4. The CDR3 loop is CASRLGQKETQYF. CDR3 nucleotides: TGTGCCAGCAGACTGGGACAGAAAGAGACCCAGTACTTC.

This clonotype was recorded at least ten times. The chain employs TRBV6-4 and TRBJ2-3; tentatively, D is TRBD2 (5 bases). From germline, CDR1 is MRHNA and CDR2 SNTAGT. This CDR3 is 15 amino acids long. V lost 3 bases to trimming and J lost 8 bases, with 18 bases between them. The CDR3 DNA sequence: TGTGCCAGCAGTGAAGGTAGTCTGGGAGAAGCTACGCAGTATTTT. It codes for CASSEGSLGEATQYF.

The rearrangement uses TRBV6-5 and TRBJ1-5, with unresolved D. The CDR3 totals 14 residues. The germline V gene has CDR1 MNHEY and CDR2 SVGAGI. V was clipped by 6 bases and J by 4 bases, with 13 bases between them. The CDR3 reads CASRGRMENQPQHF. The CDR3, as DNA: TGTGCCAGCAGGGGGAGGATGGAAAATCAGCCCCAGCATTTT.

This clonotype occurred a few times. The chain carries TRBV4-2 and TRBJ2-1, with 13 bases aligning to TRBD2. CDR1 and CDR2 from the germline V gene are LGHNA and YNFKEQ. Trimming at V came to 3 bases and at J to 10 bases, leaving 12 bases not matched to a gene. The CDR3 covers 17 residues. DNA for the CDR3: TGTGCCAGCAGCCATGGGATACTAGCGGGAGGGCTTCGGGAGCAGTTCTTC. Protein product: CASSHGILAGGLREQFF.

This clonotype was counted many times. The chain uses TRBV13 and TRBJ1-2, with unresolved D. The length of the CDR3 is 14 residues. Between the trimmed V and J ends, which lost 5 bases and 4 bases, there was a span of 14 bases. Germline V gene data show CDR1 as PRHDT and CDR2 as FYEKMQ (reference sequence). This CDR3 is CASSIEAAGYGYTF. The CDR3 coding sequence is TGTGCCAGCAGCATAGAGGCAGCGGGCTATGGCTACACCTTC.

This clonotype has a count of ten or more. The chain couples TRBV5-5 to TRBJ1-2; perhaps TRBD1 as D (6 bases). The V end was cut by 0 bases, the J end by 6 bases, with 9 bases between. This CDR3 is 13 amino acids long. Germline CDR1 SGHKS, CDR2 YYEKEE (reference sequence). For the CDR3, the DNA is TGTGCCAGCAGCTTGGACAGGGTAGATGGCTACACCTTC. Translation gives CASSLDRVDGYTF.

This clonotype has just a few counts. This chain connects TRBV5-6 to TRBJ1-1; D unresolved. CDR1 and CDR2 (germline): SGHDT, YYEEEE. V lost 4 bases to trimming and J lost 5 bases, with 27 bases between them. This CDR3 has 18 amino acids. The CDR3 DNA reads TGTGCCAGCAGCCCCATGGGGATCCTAATTACCGGAGGTACTGAAGCTTTCTTT. Amino acid sequence: CASSPMGILITGGTEAFF.

Note on this clonotype: A much larger clone sits a single nucleotide away, making a read error possible. The V and J genes are TRBV12-3 or TRBV12-4 and TRBJ2-1; 8 nucleotides match TRBD2. The CDR3 runs 15 residues. The CDR3 DNA reads as TGTGCCAGCAGTTTAGGACTAGCGTTCTACAATGAGCAGTGCTTC. As protein: CASSLGLAFYNEQCF.

Details on this clonotype: A much larger clone lies one base from this, so it may be a read error. The chain joins TRBV6-5 to TRBJ2-7; D might be TRBD2 (6 bases). The CDR3 covers 13 residues. Germline lookup yields CDR1 MNHEY and CDR2 SVGAGI. In DNA form, the CDR3 reads TGTACCAGCGCCGGCGGGACTTCCTACGAGCAGTACTTC. Translated, it gives CTSAGGTSYEQYF.

The chain is built from TRBV30 and TRBJ2-7, with D perhaps matching TRBD1 (5 bases). Trimming cost V 1 base and J 2 bases, with 6 bases left between them. Germline CDR1 GTSNPN, CDR2 SVGIG (reference sequence). CDR3 length equals 12 residues. The CDR3 coding sequence is TGTGCCTGGAGTGACAGGCCCTACGAGCAGTACTTC. It translates to CAWSDRPYEQYF.

Many counts were recorded for this clonotype. J is TRBJ2-1 and V is TRBV5-1; D is unresolved. This CDR3 has 14 residues. V was trimmed by 3 bases and J by 7 bases, leaving 14 bases between them. Germline lookup yields CDR1 SGHRS and CDR2 YFSETQ. The CDR3 bases are TGCGCCAGCAGCTCGACCCCGGACGGAAATGAGCAGTTCTTC. Translation: CASSSTPDGNEQFF.

The table lists this clonotype with many counts. The chain combines TRBV4-2 with TRBJ2-3; D is possibly TRBD1 (5 bases). This CDR3 has 16 amino acids. Germline V gene lookup returns CDR1 LGHNA and CDR2 YNFKEQ. Trimming shortened V by 0 bases and J by 2 bases, and 12 bases separated the two germline ends. The CDR3 sequence is CASSQEMTAFTDTQYF. DNA for the CDR3: TGTGCCAGCAGCCAAGAAATGACAGCCTTCACAGATACGCAGTATTTT.